This record covers a single T cell receptor beta chain. Its antigen is undetermined. TCRdb's copy holds only in-frame clones and misses some; the assay was immunoSEQ multiplex PCR. Of approximately 50,000 clones in the sample, roughly 84% were seen once. These data are taken from a study of OX40 agonist ivuxolimab in advanced cancers. Broader study findings: Clonal expansion by week 6 occurred in CD4+ and CD8+ blood T cells (at 0.1 to 3.0 mg/kg).

The CDR3 contains 15 residues. CDR1 is MDHEN and CDR2 is SYDVKM in the germline V gene. Trimming cost V 4 bases and J 4 bases, with 16 bases left between them. This receptor was taken from an adult with an advanced solid tumor such as melanoma, head and neck, liver or kidney cancer. This chain joins TRBV28 and TRBJ1-2; D is unclear. The source was CD4+ or CD8+ T cells sorted from blood, collected in a trial of the OX40 agonist ivuxolimab. DNA for the CDR3: TGTGCCAGCAGTTCGGCGACGAAATACCTCTATGGCTACACCTTC. It is translated as CASSSATKYLYGYTF.